This TCR delta chain came from a study of γδ T cells in repeated Plasmodium falciparum infection. Overall study context: Each infection was followed by sampling at 21 days, plus baseline and some pre-infection draws.

In this sample, this clone turned up many times. Its antigen is not known. The study's findings and limits: Waves of new clonotype selection appeared after repeated controlled infections in Vdelta2-negative, largely Vdelta1+, gammadelta T cells.

TCRdb reprocessed the multiplex PCR reads using CATT. This table has some 50,000 delta-chain clones, 1.5% to 2% appearing once. There are 18 residues in the CDR3. Germline CDR1 is TSWWSYY and CDR2 is QGS. Trimming removed 2 bases at V and 2 bases at J, with 21 bases between. Bulk repertoires came from Vgamma9/Vdelta2+ or Vdelta2-negative gammadelta T cells flow-sorted from PBMC. The sequencing sample was made of gamma-delta T cells from blood. This TCR came from a pool of human donors (malaria-infected and uninfected, not separated). The chain recombines TRDV1 with TRDJ1; no clear D gene. The CDR3: CALGEICDKRYWTDKLIF. CDR3 nucleotide sequence: TGTGCTCTTGGGGAAATCTGCGATAAACGATATTGGACCGATAAACTCATCTTT.